The 13 T cell receptor beta chains reported below all come from one sample, sequenced in a study of beta chain features in type 1 diabetes. Study conclusions and caveats: Type 1 diabetes patients had moderately but significantly shorter TCRB CDR3s in all four CD4+ subsets.

The antigens these receptors bind are not known. Since all of the isolated RNA was reverse transcribed, expressed TCRB transcripts were what got sequenced. Using immunoSEQ multiplex PCR, the repertoire was profiled, and TCRdb retains in-frame clones only, with some absent. The data hold about 340,000 clones, with 13% observed a single time. The specimen sequenced was naive CD4+ T cells from blood. The receptors shown here come from a woman younger than 30 with type 1 diabetes.

This clone has at least ten counts. CDR3 loop: CSVALGALGANVLTF. CDR3 bases: TGCAGCGTTGCTCTGGGGGCGCTTGGGGCCAACGTCCTGACTTTC. This chain joins TRBV29-1 and TRBJ2-6; tentatively, D is TRBD1 (6 bases). This CDR3 has 15 amino acids. Trimming removed 4 bases from V and 3 bases from J, with 13 bases in between. Germline V CDR1 and CDR2: SQVTM, ANQGSEA.

In this sample, this clone turned up a few times. The chain carries TRBV6-5 and TRBJ2-7; D uncertain. With 6 bases removed from V and 0 bases from J, the gap between germline ends came to 15 bases. Germline V CDR1 and CDR2: MNHEY, SVGAGI. The CDR3 runs to 15 residues. CDR3 residues: CASRRNILSSYEQYV. The CDR3 region has the DNA TGTGCCAGCAGAAGGAACATCCTTAGCTCCTACGAGCAGTACGTC.

The chain recombines TRBV7-9 with TRBJ2-1; D not certain. The CDR3 contains 11 residues. Germline V gives CDR1 SEHNR, CDR2 FQNEAQ (reference sequence). V lost 4 bases and J 7 bases, leaving 5 bases between the germline ends. CDR3: CASSSTNEQFF. CDR3 in DNA: TGTGCCAGCAGCTCCACAAATGAGCAGTTCTTC.

The chain employs TRBV7-2 and TRBJ2-3; 12 nucleotides agree with TRBD2. With 3 bases clipped from V and 3 bases from J, the junction kept 4 bases outside the gene matches. The CDR3 sequence is 16 residues long. Germline CDR1 is SGHTA and CDR2 is FQGNSA. The CDR3 region is CASSFVGTSGTDTQYF. The CDR3 DNA follows: TGTGCCAGCAGCTTCGTCGGGACTAGCGGGACAGATACGCAGTATTTT.

The chain employs TRBV29-1 and TRBJ1-1, with D maybe TRBD1 (5 bases). CDR1 SQVTM and CDR2 ANQGSEA come from the germline V gene. The CDR3 is 14 amino acids. V was shortened by 4 bases and J by 1 base, with 13 bases between the two germline ends. The CDR3 loop is CSVVAGGANTEAFF. The DNA of the CDR3 is TGCAGCGTTGTAGCGGGGGGAGCGAACACTGAAGCTTTCTTT.

A few counts support this clone. The rearrangement links TRBV7-3 to TRBJ2-7; D possibly corresponds to TRBD1 (6 bases). Trimming pared 5 bases from V and 3 bases from J, leaving 17 bases between. The germline CDR1 and CDR2 sequences are SGHTA and FQGTGA. The CDR3 runs to 15 residues. As DNA, the CDR3 is TGTGCCAGCAGCCTTCAGGGGCCCGCAGGCTACGAGCAGTACTTC. Encoded protein: CASSLQGPAGYEQYF. The full variable domain, completed using reference TRBV7-3 and TRBJ2-7, is GAGVSQTPSNKVTEKGKYVELRCDPISGHTALYWYRQSLGQGPEFLIYFQGTGAADDSGLPNDRFFAVRPEGSVSTLKIQRTERGDSAVYLCASSLQGPAGYEQYFGPGTRLTVT.

Only a few counts were recorded for this clone. The J gene is TRBJ1-5, the V gene TRBV19, with 8 bases that match TRBD1. CDR3 length: 13 amino acids. The V and J ends lost 7 bases and 6 bases, in that order; junction bases with no gene match: 5. CDR1 is LNHDA, CDR2 SQIVND, per germline (reference sequence). CDR3 bases: TGTGCCAGTACCCGACAGGGGTCTCAGCCCCAGCATTTT. Amino acids: CASTRQGSQPQHF.

This clone has just a few counts. This chain joins TRBV9 and TRBJ2-5; D may be TRBD2 (6 bases). V was shortened by 3 bases and J by 5 bases, with 17 bases between the two germline ends. Germline V lookup: CDR1 SGDLS, CDR2 YYNGEE. This CDR3 comprises 15 residues. The CDR3 protein is CASSGQAGGRETQYF. CDR3 bases: TGTGCCAGCAGCGGTCAAGCCGGGGGTCGGGAGACCCAGTACTTC.

The chain combines TRBV11-2 with TRBJ2-3, with TRBD2 as a possible D gene (6 bases). V lost 0 bases and J lost 4, with 14 bases in between. Germline CDR1 is SGHAT and CDR2 is FQNNGV. The CDR3 sequence is 16 residues long. In DNA form, the CDR3 reads TGTGCCAGCAGCTTAGATCGAGGGAGGATCTCAGATACGCAGTATTTT. Translating gives CASSLDRGRISDTQYF.

This clone appeared a few times. Other DNA sequences of this sample code for an identical CDR3. This chain links TRBV9 with TRBJ2-3; 7 nucleotides align to TRBD2. The CDR3 has 15 amino acids. Germline V CDR1 and CDR2: SGDLS, YYNGEE. V was pared by 0 bases and J by 2 bases, with 3 bases of the junction left unmatched. For the CDR3, the DNA is TGTGCCAGCAGCGTAGCGGGAGGTTCCACAGATACGCAGTATTTT. The encoded protein is CASSVAGGSTDTQYF.

This clone came up a few times. The chain carries TRBV2 and TRBJ2-1, with 10 bases lining up with TRBD2. The germline gives CDR1 SNHLY, CDR2 FYNNEI. After removal of 4 bases from V and 4 bases from J, the junction contained 4 bases not matched to a gene. The CDR3 has 15 residues. CDR3 nucleotide sequence: TGTGCCAGCAGTGGGCTAGCGGGAGTGTACAATGAGCAGTTCTTC. This gives the protein CASSGLAGVYNEQFF.

This clone was seen more than once but under ten times. This chain links TRBV9 with TRBJ1-1; D may be TRBD1 (6 bases). The CDR3 runs 17 residues. V dropped 0 bases and J dropped 4 bases, with 19 bases sitting between them. Germline CDR1 and CDR2: SGDLS and YYNGEE. DNA for the CDR3: TGTGCCAGCAGCGTAGCTACAGGGACCACAGGAACCACTGAAGCTTTCTTT. Translating gives CASSVATGTTGTTEAFF.

The chain has TRBV28 and TRBJ2-5, with TRBD2 as a possible D gene (5 bases). CDR1 MDHEN and CDR2 SYDVKM come from the germline V gene. The CDR3 covers 16 residues. The V end was cut by 4 bases, the J end by 2 bases, with 17 bases between. In DNA form, the CDR3 reads TGTGCCAGCAGTTCAATTAGCGTAAGCGCACAAGAGACCCAGTACTTC. It encodes CASSSISVSAQETQYF.